These 10 T cell receptor beta chains share one sample of origin, sequenced in a study of neurological immune-mediated disorders. TCRdb used MiXCR to reprocess the 5' RACE reads, holding one entry per CDR3 protein. In the table there are fewer than 35,000 distinct CDR3 sequences, 4.6% of which are singletons. Specimen: PBMCs. All receptors derive from a man between 18 and 35 years old in good health.

This clonotype was seen repeatedly, ten times or more. This chain connects TRBV5-1 to TRBJ2-5; TRBD1 aligns across 7 bases. Germline V lookup: CDR1 SGHRS, CDR2 YFSETQ. The CDR3 is 14 residues long. The V gene end was trimmed by 7 bases and the J gene end by 0 bases; junction bases not matched to a gene: 6. The CDR3 DNA sequence: TGCGCCAGCCGCAATGACAGGGACCAAGAGACCCAGTACTTC. It codes for CASRNDRDQETQYF.

This clonotype was picked up many times. The CDR3 here is CASSRGTGDRDGYTF. The CDR3 DNA reads TGTGCCAGCAGCCGCGGGACAGGCGATCGAGATGGCTACACCTTC. The chain has TRBV16 and TRBJ1-2; 8 nucleotides line up with TRBD1. The CDR3 has 15 amino acids. The germline CDR1 and CDR2 sequences are KGHSY and FQNENV. J lost 6 bases, V lost 4 bases, and 10 bases had no gene match. Full variable domain (rest looked up from reference TRBV16 and TRBJ1-2): GEEVAQTPKHLVRGEGQKAKLYCAPIKGHSYVFWYQQVLKNEFKFLISFQNENVFDETGMPKERFSAKCLPNSPCSLEIQATKLEDSAVYFCASSRGTGDRDGYTFGSGTRLTVV.

This clonotype was observed many times. The chain is built from TRBV4-1 and TRBJ1-2; D is undetermined. Germline lookup yields CDR1 MGHRA and CDR2 YSYEKL. The CDR3 runs to 13 residues. Between the trimmed V and J ends, which lost 5 bases and 4 bases, there was a span of 11 bases. CDR3 nucleotides: TGCGCCAGCAGCAGAGGTTTGGTCTATGGCTACACCTTC. Translation gives CASSRGLVYGYTF.

Ten or more counts support this clonotype. V usage is TRBV7-2 and J usage is TRBJ1-5; 8 bases match TRBD1. Germline V gene data show CDR1 as SGHTA and CDR2 as FQGNSA. V lost 4 bases to trimming and J lost 4 bases; unmatched junction nucleotides: 3. The CDR3 contains 14 residues. Here the CDR3 DNA reads TGTGCCAGCAGCTATAGACAGGGGAATCAGCCCCAGCATTTT. Translating it yields CASSYRQGNQPQHF.

In its sample, this clonotype was seen many times. V usage is TRBV5-4 and J usage is TRBJ1-1, with 10 positions matching TRBD1. Germline V gene lookup returns CDR1 SGHNT and CDR2 YYREEE (reference sequence). V was clipped by 6 bases and J by 1 base; unmatched bases: 12. This CDR3 is 17 amino acids long. The CDR3 bases are TGTGCCAGCACTATGGGACAGGGGTTCTTGGGGAACACTGAAGCTTTCTTT. This sequence encodes CASTMGQGFLGNTEAFF.

The chain carries TRBV29-1 and TRBJ2-2; 8 bases match TRBD1. V shed 7 bases, J shed 5 bases, and the junction held 9 bases outside the gene matches. The CDR3 extends over 14 amino acids. CDR1 SQVTM and CDR2 ANQGSEA come from the germline V gene. The CDR3 loop reads CSGGLDRETGELFF. CDR3 bases: TGCAGCGGGGGACTGGACAGGGAGACCGGGGAGCTGTTTTTT.

This clonotype was picked up many times. V and J are TRBV27 and TRBJ2-7; the D gene is possibly TRBD1 (6 bases). Germline V CDR1 and CDR2: MNHEY, SMNVEV (reference sequence). Trimming left V 3 bases short and J 6 bases short, with 15 bases between. This CDR3 comprises 14 residues. The CDR3 sequence is CASSFLRGSSEQYF. CDR3 DNA sequence: TGTGCCAGCAGTTTTCTCAGGGGTTCGAGCGAGCAGTACTTC.

This clonotype was recorded at least ten times. J is TRBJ2-1 and V is TRBV20-1; 10 bases are shared with TRBD1. Germline values: CDR1 DFQATT, CDR2 SNEGSKA (reference sequence). The CDR3 contains 14 residues. Germline trimming cut 6 bases from V and 9 bases from J; bases unmatched to any gene: 11. CDR3 in DNA: TGCAGTGCCGAACTCCGGGACAGGGGACGTGAGCAGTTCTTC. Its translation: CSAELRDRGREQFF.

In its sample, this clonotype was seen many times. V gene TRBV6-6 combines with J gene TRBJ2-5; a weak D match, TRBD2 (6 bases). CDR1 and CDR2 (germline): MNHNY, SVGAGI (reference sequence). V was pared by 10 bases and J by 5 bases, with 17 bases between. The CDR3 sequence is 13 residues long. As DNA, the CDR3 is TGTGCCACTGCGGAGGGCTTAGGGGAGACCCAGTACTTC. As protein: CATAEGLGETQYF.

This clonotype was counted at least ten times. CDR3 coding DNA: TGTGCCAGCAGTTCCGGGACAGGGATCTACGAGCAGTACTTC. It specifies CASSSGTGIYEQYF. The chain combines TRBV25-1 with TRBJ2-7; 9 bases fit TRBD1. From germline, CDR1 is MGHDK and CDR2 SYGVNS. The CDR3 totals 14 residues. With 5 bases clipped from V and 3 bases from J, the junction kept 5 bases outside the gene matches.